This TCR beta chain is drawn from a study of cytomegalovirus exposure and HLA in healthy donors. It was with 60 Vbeta and 13 Jbeta primers that the PCR ran. Generated by immunoSEQ multiplex PCR, the TCRdb table keeps only in-frame clones and is missing some. The sample has 100,000 to 150,000 clones, around three quarters seen once. Germline V gene data show CDR1 as LGHNT and CDR2 as FRNRAP. The CDR3 is made up of 14 amino acids. J was trimmed by 4 bases and V by 6 bases; bases with no gene match: 8. This chain connects TRBV12-5 to TRBJ1-2, with 7 nucleotides matching TRBD1. The material sequenced was PBMCs. The sequence derives from a man aged 25 to 40 in good health and CMV-seropositive. The CDR3 spells CASGPDRAPYGYTF. CDR3 nucleotides: TGTGCTAGTGGCCCTGACAGGGCCCCCTATGGCTACACCTTC.